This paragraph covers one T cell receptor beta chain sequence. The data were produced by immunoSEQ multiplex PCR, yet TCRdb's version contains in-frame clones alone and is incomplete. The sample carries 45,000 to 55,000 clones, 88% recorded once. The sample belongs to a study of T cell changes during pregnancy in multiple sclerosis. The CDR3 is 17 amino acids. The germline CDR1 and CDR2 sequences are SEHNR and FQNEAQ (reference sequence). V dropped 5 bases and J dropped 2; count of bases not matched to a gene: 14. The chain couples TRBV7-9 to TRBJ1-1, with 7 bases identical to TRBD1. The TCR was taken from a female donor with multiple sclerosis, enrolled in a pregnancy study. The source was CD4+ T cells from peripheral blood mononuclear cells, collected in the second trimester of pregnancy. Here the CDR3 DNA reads TGTGCCAGCAGCGACGCCGGGACAGCGGGTGATAACACTGAAGCTTTCTTT. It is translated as CASSDAGTAGDNTEAFF. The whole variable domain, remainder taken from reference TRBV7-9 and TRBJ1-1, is DTGVSQNPRHKITKRGQNVTFRCDPISEHNRLYWYRQTLGQGPEFLTYFQNEAQLEKSRLLSDRFSAERPKGSFSTLEIQRTEQGDSAMYLCASSDAGTAGDNTEAFFGQGTRLTVV.